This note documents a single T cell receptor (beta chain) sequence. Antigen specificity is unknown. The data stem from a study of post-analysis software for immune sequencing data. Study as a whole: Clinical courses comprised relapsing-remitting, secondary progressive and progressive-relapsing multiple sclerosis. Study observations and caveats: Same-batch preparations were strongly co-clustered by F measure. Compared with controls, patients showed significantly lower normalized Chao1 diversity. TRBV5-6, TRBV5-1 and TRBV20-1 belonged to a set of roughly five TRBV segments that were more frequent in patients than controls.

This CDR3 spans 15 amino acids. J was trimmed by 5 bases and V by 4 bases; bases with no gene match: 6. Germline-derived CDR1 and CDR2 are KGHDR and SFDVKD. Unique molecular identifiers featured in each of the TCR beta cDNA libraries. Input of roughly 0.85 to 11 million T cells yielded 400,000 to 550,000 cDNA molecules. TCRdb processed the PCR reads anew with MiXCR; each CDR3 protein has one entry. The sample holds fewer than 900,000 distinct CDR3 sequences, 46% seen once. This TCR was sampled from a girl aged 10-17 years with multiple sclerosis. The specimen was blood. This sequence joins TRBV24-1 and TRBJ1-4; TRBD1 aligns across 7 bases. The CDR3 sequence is CATSEGTDANEKLFF. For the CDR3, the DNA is TGTGCCACCAGTGAGGGGACAGACGCGAATGAAAAACTGTTTTTT.